These 23 T cell receptor beta chains were sequenced from one sample in a study of blood T cell repertoires in COVID-19. Clones were read by immunoSEQ multiplex PCR, and TCRdb kept only the in-frame ones, dropping some. The sample includes about 300,000 clones, about nine tenths seen only once; the top ten take approximately 4.7%. The sequenced sample consisted of PBMCs or T cells enriched from blood (not recorded which). These receptors were collected from a man in his sixties who had recovered from COVID-19.

This sequence joins TRBV27 and TRBJ1-6; 7 nucleotides line up with TRBD1. V shed 8 bases and J 6 bases; nucleotides not matched to a gene: 7. The CDR3 spans 14 residues. CDR1 and CDR2 from the germline V gene are MNHEY and SMNVEV (reference sequence). In nucleotides, the CDR3 is TGTGCCAGCGGCACAGGGGCCCTTAATTCACCCCTCCACTTT. Protein sequence: CASGTGALNSPLHF.

The rearrangement links TRBV9 to TRBJ2-7; a weak D match, TRBD2 (5 bases). The V gene's germline CDR1 is SGDLS and CDR2 YYNGEE. V was clipped by 0 bases and J by 7 bases, with 8 bases between them. CDR3 length: 12 amino acids. The CDR3 sequence is CASSVVPGEQYF. The CDR3 bases are TGTGCCAGCAGCGTAGTGCCGGGGGAGCAGTACTTC. The full variable domain, in which reference TRBV9 and TRBJ2-7 provide the parts outside the CDR3, is DSGVTQTPKHLITATGQRVTLRCSPRSGDLSVYWYQQSLDQGLQFLIQYYNGEERAKGNILERFSAQQFPDLHSELNLSSLELGDSALYFCASSVVPGEQYFGPGTRLTVT.

The V call is TRBV18, the J call TRBJ2-3, with D tentatively TRBD1 (6 bases). The CDR3 runs to 16 residues. V was shortened by 2 bases and J by 4 bases, with 16 bases between the two germline ends. The V gene's germline CDR1 is KGHSH and CDR2 LQKENI. CDR3 DNA sequence: TGTGCCAGCTCACCAATGATCAGGGGTCAATCAGATACGCAGTATTTT. This sequence encodes CASSPMIRGQSDTQYF.

The chain joins TRBV24-1 to TRBJ1-1; 7 bases are a match to TRBD1. The CDR3 consists of 15 residues. Germline CDR1 reads KGHDR; CDR2 reads SFDVKD. V lost 3 bases, J lost 1 base, and 4 bases stayed unmatched. The CDR3 DNA follows: TGTGCCACCAGTGATAAAGGGACAGCGAACACTGAAGCTTTCTTT. Its protein product is CATSDKGTANTEAFF.

A word on this clone: A junction boundary mismatches the germline segment, possibly from a read error. DNA of the CDR3: TGTGCCACCAGTGATCCCGACAGGGTTGGGCAAGGGACCCAGTACTTC. Its translation: CATSDPDRVGQGTQYF. V is TRBV24-1 and J is TRBJ2-5; 7 positions agree with TRBD1. Germline V gene lookup returns CDR1 KGHDR and CDR2 SFDVKD. The CDR3 has 16 residues.

The genes are TRBV7-9 and TRBJ2-1, with TRBD2 matching over 8 bases. V trimming: 5 bases; J trimming: 6 bases; junction bases outside the gene matches: 9. Germline V CDR1 and CDR2: SEHNR, FQNEAQ (reference sequence). This CDR3 contains 15 residues. The CDR3 loop reads CASSREGGPPNEQFF. CDR3 in DNA: TGTGCCAGCAGCCGGGAGGGGGGCCCCCCCAATGAGCAGTTCTTC.

The CDR3 coding sequence is TGTGCCAGCAGGGGGCTAGAAACGAACACCGGGGAGCTGTTTTTT. Its translation is CASRGLETNTGELFF. The V call is TRBV25-1, the J call TRBJ2-2; tentative D call: TRBD1 (5 bases). The CDR3 extends over 15 amino acids. Germline CDR1 MGHDK, CDR2 SYGVNS. The ends were cut back, 6 bases at V and 0 bases at J, with 11 bases in the middle.

This chain links TRBV19 with TRBJ2-3; TRBD2 aligns across 11 bases. Germline CDR1 reads LNHDA; CDR2 reads SQIVND (reference sequence). The CDR3 has 17 residues. V gave up 5 bases and J gave up 4 bases; unmatched junction bases: 11. The CDR3 loop is CASSPAPSSGRADTQYF. In nucleotides, the CDR3 is TGTGCCAGTAGTCCGGCCCCAAGTAGCGGGAGGGCAGATACGCAGTATTTT. The full variable domain, rest sourced from reference TRBV19 and TRBJ2-3, is DGGITQSPKYLFRKEGQNVTLSCEQNLNHDAMYWYRQDPGQGLRLIYYSQIVNDFQKGDIAEGYSVSREKKESFPLTVTSAQKNPTAFYLCASSPAPSSGRADTQYFGPGTRLTVL.

The rearrangement links TRBV18 to TRBJ2-5; D is ambiguous. The CDR3 is made up of 13 amino acids. Germline V gene lookup returns CDR1 KGHSH and CDR2 LQKENI. V lost 2 bases to trimming and J lost 4 bases, with 8 bases between them. The CDR3 DNA reads as TGTGCCAGCTCACCAGCGGTATTAGAGACCCAGTACTTC. This translates into CASSPAVLETQYF.

The chain recombines TRBV9 with TRBJ2-7; TRBD2 agrees at 7 bases. The CDR3 is 15 amino acids. With V trimmed by 0 bases and J by 4 bases, 7 bases remained unmatched. Germline V gene data show CDR1 as SGDLS and CDR2 as YYNGEE. As DNA, the CDR3 is TGTGCCAGCAGCGTAGAACCAGCGGGGCCATACGAGCAGTACTTC. This encodes CASSVEPAGPYEQYF. Variable domain in full (rest from reference TRBV9 and TRBJ2-7): DSGVTQTPKHLITATGQRVTLRCSPRSGDLSVYWYQQSLDQGLQFLIQYYNGEERAKGNILERFSAQQFPDLHSELNLSSLELGDSALYFCASSVEPAGPYEQYFGPGTRLTVT.

The chain employs TRBV28 and TRBJ2-1; a weak D match, TRBD1 (6 bases). The V end lost 5 bases, the J end lost 7 bases, and 24 bases lay between the germline ends. Germline V CDR1 and CDR2: MDHEN, SYDVKM. The CDR3 sequence is 17 residues long. The DNA for the CDR3 is TGTGCCAGCAGTCCCCCCGGTTCCAGGGACATTAGGAATGAGCAGTTCTTC. This translates into CASSPPGSRDIRNEQFF.

The chain has TRBV4-2 and TRBJ1-2; 11 nucleotides match TRBD1. This CDR3 region has 15 residues. J was trimmed by 5 bases and V by 4 bases; bases with no gene match: 6. Germline CDR1 is LGHNA and CDR2 is YNFKEQ. The CDR3 DNA follows: TGTGCCAGCAGCCTCCTAGGGACAGGGGGATATGGCTACACCTTC. Amino acids: CASSLLGTGGYGYTF.

The chain combines TRBV5-1 with TRBJ2-5; 9 positions agree with TRBD1. There are 14 residues in the CDR3. From germline, CDR1 is SGHRS and CDR2 YFSETQ. V shed 4 bases, J shed 5 bases, and the junction held 6 bases outside the gene matches. The CDR3 reads CASSIGTGRETQYF. Written as DNA, the CDR3 is TGCGCCAGCAGCATTGGGACAGGGAGGGAGACCCAGTACTTC.

The V and J genes are TRBV11-3 and TRBJ2-2; 14 bases agree with TRBD2. Germline values: CDR1 SGHNT, CDR2 YENEEA. With 5 bases clipped from V and 4 bases from J, the junction kept 6 bases outside the gene matches. This CDR3 has 17 residues. The CDR3 loop reads CASSPGTSGSITGELFF. CDR3 DNA sequence: TGTGCCAGCAGCCCAGGGACTAGCGGGAGTATCACCGGGGAGCTGTTTTTT.

The chain links TRBV7-2 to TRBJ2-7, with 8 positions matching TRBD1. The CDR3 has 14 residues. After removal of 4 bases from V and 5 bases from J, the junction contained 7 bases not matched to a gene. Germline loops: CDR1 SGHTA, CDR2 FQGNSA. The chain's CDR3 is CASSSGRGHNEQYF. Here the CDR3 DNA reads TGTGCCAGCAGCTCCGGCAGGGGGCACAACGAGCAGTACTTC.

The CDR3 reads CASSPRGGSYNEQFF. For the CDR3, the DNA is TGTGCCAGCAGTCCACGGGGGGGGTCCTACAATGAGCAGTTCTTC. The rearrangement links TRBV28 to TRBJ2-1; the match to TRBD2 covers 8 bases. The germline gives CDR1 MDHEN, CDR2 SYDVKM. The V and J ends lost 5 bases and 1 base, in that order; junction bases with no gene match: 4. This CDR3 is built from 15 residues.

The V and J genes are TRBV6-5 and TRBJ1-1, with 7 bases lining up with TRBD1. The CDR3 contains 15 residues. Trimming removed 2 bases from V and 0 bases from J; junction bases left unmatched: 3. Germline V gene lookup returns CDR1 MNHEY and CDR2 SVGAGI. The CDR3 coding sequence is TGTGCCAGCAGTTACACCGGGACAGTGAACACTGAAGCTTTCTTT. Its translation is CASSYTGTVNTEAFF.

V is TRBV4-3 and J is TRBJ2-2, with no clear D. The length of the CDR3 is 16 residues. Germline CDR1 is LGHNA and CDR2 is YSLEER. Deletions cut 1 base from V and 4 bases from J, with 13 bases between. DNA for the CDR3: TGCGCCAGCAGCCAAGGCGGCGGTTCGAGCACCGGGGAGCTGTTTTTT. Protein sequence: CASSQGGGSSTGELFF.

This clone was counted a single time. The chain links TRBV21-1 to TRBJ1-4; TRBD1 reflects the table's D call only, with no check against the DNA. TRBV21-1 counts as a pseudogene. CDR3 length: 16 amino acids. The CDR3 is CASSKGCQGANEKLFF. The CDR3, as DNA: TGTGCCAGCAGCAAAGGGTGTCAGGGGGCGAACGAAAAACTGTTTTTT.

This chain connects TRBV29-1 to TRBJ1-5; D unclear. CDR1 SQVTM and CDR2 ANQGSEA come from the germline V gene. This CDR3 is built from 15 residues. Trimming removed 3 bases from V and 2 bases from J, with 14 bases in between. In DNA form, the CDR3 reads TGCAGCGTTGATTTGAGGGCGGTGGGCAATCAGCCCCAGCATTTT. Residues: CSVDLRAVGNQPQHF.

The V and J genes are TRBV5-1 and TRBJ2-5; 9 bases map to TRBD1. Unmatched junction bases numbered 7, after V lost 4 bases and J lost 0 bases. Germline CDR1 and CDR2: SGHRS and YFSETQ. The CDR3 spans 16 residues. The CDR3 loop is CASSPRQGGYQETQYF. DNA of the CDR3: TGCGCCAGCAGCCCACGACAGGGGGGGTACCAAGAGACCCAGTACTTC.

This chain joins TRBV24-1 and TRBJ2-3; 13 bases are a match to TRBD2. The CDR3 consists of 18 residues. Trimming took 5 bases from V and 0 from J; bases not matched to a gene: 7. CDR1 and CDR2 from the germline V gene are KGHDR and SFDVKD. The CDR3 DNA reads TGTGCCACCAGTGGGGGACTAGCGGGGTTCCTTAGCACAGATACGCAGTATTTT. It is translated as CATSGGLAGFLSTDTQYF.

This clone was detected a few times. The V and J genes are TRBV4-1 and TRBJ2-7, with TRBD2 matching 13 bases. Germline V lookup: CDR1 MGHRA, CDR2 YSYEKL. The CDR3 length is 16 residues. V dropped 3 bases and J dropped 3; count of bases not matched to a gene: 5. In DNA form, the CDR3 reads TGCGCCAGCAGCCAGGGACTAGCGGGGCAACTCTACGAGCAGTACTTC. Its translation: CASSQGLAGQLYEQYF.